This T cell receptor beta chain was sequenced in a study of metastatic and nonmetastatic thyroid tumors. Looking at the study overall: Repertoires were compared across blood and tumor or nodule tissue from malignant and benign thyroid patients.

J lost 4 bases, V lost 5 bases, and 6 bases had no gene match. The CDR3 has 14 amino acids. By its share, this clone is medium-sized. Ahead of thyroid surgery, no patient had received treatment of any kind. TCRdb re-analyzed the PCR reads through MiXCR. The repertoire holds some 15,000 clones, with more than 20% as singletons. V gene TRBV12-3 or TRBV12-4 combines with J gene TRBJ2-7, with 9 nucleotides matching TRBD1. The source is a female donor with papillary thyroid cancer or a benign thyroid nodule (not recorded which). Some clones in this sample may be carry-over from other donors' samples. Sequenced sample: blood. Here the CDR3 reads CASSQGQGRYEQYF. The CDR3 nucleotides are TGTGCCAGCAGTCAGGGACAGGGACGGTACGAGCAGTACTTC.